These 8 T cell receptor beta chains share one sample of origin, sequenced in a study of shared clonotypes between healthy human individuals. The method was immunoSEQ multiplex PCR; TCRdb's version includes in-frame clones alone and lacks a portion of them. The repertoire holds millions of clones, with around 90% as singletons. Sample: naive CD4+ T cells sorted from blood. Subset of the sample: CD45RA+ positively selected. These TCRs come from a young man in good health.

This clone was seen just once. In nucleotides, the CDR3 is TGTGCCAGCAGCTTGGCGGGACTGCTGGAGACCCAGTACTTC. This sequence encodes CASSLAGLLETQYF. The rearrangement joins TRBV7-8 to TRBJ2-5; D may be TRBD2 (6 bases). The V and J ends lost 3 bases and 5 bases respectively, with 13 bases between them. The CDR3 has 14 amino acids. CDR1 is SGHVS and CDR2 is FQNEAQ in the germline V gene.

The chain couples TRBV25-1 to TRBJ1-1, with 10 bases aligning to TRBD1. This CDR3 contains 16 residues. Germline lookup yields CDR1 MGHDK and CDR2 SYGVNS. V lost 5 bases and J lost 4; bases outside the gene matches: 10. As DNA, the CDR3 is TGTGCCAGCAGTACCTCCCGGACAGGGGGAGGCACTGAAGCTTTCTTT. This gives the protein CASSTSRTGGGTEAFF.

As DNA, the CDR3 is TGCGCCAGCAGCCGCACAGGGGGCGGGTGGACTGAAGCTTTCTTT. Translating gives CASSRTGGGWTEAFF. The chain couples TRBV5-1 to TRBJ1-1; 9 nucleotides line up with TRBD1. Trimming cost V 4 bases and J 5 bases; bases outside gene matches: 9. Germline V CDR1 and CDR2: SGHRS, YFSETQ. The CDR3 spans 15 residues.

This chain links TRBV30 with TRBJ2-3; the match to TRBD2 covers 11 bases. CDR1 GTSNPN and CDR2 SVGIG come from the germline V gene (reference sequence). V shed 7 bases, J shed 1 base, and the junction held 4 bases outside the gene matches. The CDR3 is made up of 14 amino acids. As DNA, the CDR3 is TGTGCCTCCTCGGGACTAGCGGGCACAGATACGCAGTATTTT. This translates into CASSGLAGTDTQYF.

This rearrangement joins TRBV6-1 to TRBJ2-3; TRBD2 agrees at 8 bases. Germline-derived CDR1 and CDR2 are MNHNS and SASEGT. CDR3 length: 15 amino acids. Trimming removed 4 bases from V and 1 base from J; junction bases left unmatched: 4. CDR3 sequence (DNA): TGTGCCAGCAGTGGCGCGACTAGCGGCACAGATACGCAGTATTTT. Amino acids: CASSGATSGTDTQYF.

The chain uses TRBV30 and TRBJ2-3; no clear D gene. The CDR3 totals 13 residues. V dropped 4 bases and J dropped 1 base, with 9 bases sitting between them. Germline V CDR1 and CDR2: GTSNPN, SVGIG (reference sequence). CDR3 nucleotides: TGTGCCTGGAAAGGAAAGGGCACAGATACGCAGTATTTT. Translating it yields CAWKGKGTDTQYF.

The chain joins TRBV18 to TRBJ2-1; tentatively, D is TRBD2 (5 bases). Trimming shortened V by 2 bases and J by 4 bases, and 18 bases separated the two germline ends. Germline loops: CDR1 KGHSH, CDR2 LQKENI. CDR3 size: 17 residues. CDR3 in amino acids: CASSPITLRGKYNEQFF. The CDR3 DNA reads TGTGCCAGCTCACCAATCACCTTACGGGGTAAATACAATGAGCAGTTCTTC.

The chain employs TRBV6-1 and TRBJ2-7; 8 bases align to TRBD2. Losses at the gene ends were 5 bases for V and 3 bases for J; bases not matched to a gene: 9. CDR3 length: 15 amino acids. Per germline, CDR1 MNHNS and CDR2 SASEGT. The CDR3 DNA reads as TGTGCCAGCAGTCGGGAGGGACTAGGGGTCTACGAGCAGTACTTC. Its protein product is CASSREGLGVYEQYF.